This T cell receptor (beta chain) appears in the sequencing data of a study of OX40 agonist ivuxolimab in advanced cancers. Details on this clone: Its specificity is unknown.

Blood was sampled at baseline, cycle 4 day 1, and cycle 7 day 1. TCRdb keeps only in-frame clones here, not all; method: immunoSEQ multiplex PCR. The sample has more than 80,000 clones, about 90% seen once. Per the germline V gene, CDR1 is SEHNR and CDR2 is FQNEAQ (reference sequence). This CDR3 comprises 11 residues. Trimming pared 5 bases from V and 10 bases from J, leaving 9 bases between. Study-wide results and caveats: There were also nonresponders showing low normalized T-cell clonal expansion.

This clonotype originated in an adult with an advanced solid tumor such as melanoma, head and neck, liver or kidney cancer. The sample was CD4+ or CD8+ T cells sorted from blood, taken in a trial of the OX40 agonist ivuxolimab. The chain couples TRBV7-9 to TRBJ2-1; D is uncertain. CDR3 residues: CASSLITEQFF. The CDR3 nucleotides are TGTGCCAGCAGCCTAATAACGGAGCAGTTCTTC. Together with reference TRBV7-9 and TRBJ2-1, the CDR3 gives the full variable domain: DTGVSQNPRHKITKRGQNVTFRCDPISEHNRLYWYRQTLGQGPEFLTYFQNEAQLEKSRLLSDRFSAERPKGSFSTLEIQRTEQGDSAMYLCASSLITEQFFGPGTRLTVL.